This TCR beta chain was recorded in a study of cytomegalovirus exposure and HLA in healthy donors. Study-level findings and limits: The study put 150 or so TCR beta chains on its list as cytomegalovirus-associated.

The PCR was carried out with 60 Vbeta primers and 13 Jbeta primers. Using immunoSEQ multiplex PCR, the repertoire was profiled, and TCRdb retains in-frame clones only, with some absent. This sample has approximately 76,000 clones, with roughly 73% found just once. This clone was found once. What it binds is not known. Unmatched junction bases numbered 0, after V lost 4 bases and J lost 0 bases. Germline assignment: CDR1 SGHDT and CDR2 YYEEEE. This CDR3 has 13 amino acids. This receptor was taken from a woman aged 40 to 50 in good health and CMV-seropositive. Sequenced: PBMCs. The gene calls are TRBV5-6 and TRBJ2-7, with 8 bases aligning to TRBD2. The CDR3: CASSLAGSYEQYF. CDR3 nucleotides: TGTGCCAGCAGCCTAGCGGGCTCCTACGAGCAGTACTTC.